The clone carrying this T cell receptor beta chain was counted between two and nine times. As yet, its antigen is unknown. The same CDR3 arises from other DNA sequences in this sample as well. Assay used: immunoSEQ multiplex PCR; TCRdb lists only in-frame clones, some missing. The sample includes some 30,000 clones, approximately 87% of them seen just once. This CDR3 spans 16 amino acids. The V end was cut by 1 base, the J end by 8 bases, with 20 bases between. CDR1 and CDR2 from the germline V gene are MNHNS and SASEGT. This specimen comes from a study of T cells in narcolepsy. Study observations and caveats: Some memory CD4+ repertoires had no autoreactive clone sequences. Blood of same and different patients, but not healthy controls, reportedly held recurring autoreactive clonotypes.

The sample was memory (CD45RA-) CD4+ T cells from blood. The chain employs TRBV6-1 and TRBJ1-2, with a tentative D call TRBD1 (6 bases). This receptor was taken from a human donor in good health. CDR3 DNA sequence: TGTGCCAGCAGTGAAGAATTCAGGGCAGGGGTTGGGGGCTACACCTTC. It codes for CASSEEFRAGVGGYTF.